This TCR beta chain was captured in a study of blood T cell repertoires in COVID-19. Study at large: From the United States, Italy and Spain came samples of acute and convalescent COVID-19. T cells, B-cell-depleted T cells, or PBMCs provided the cDNA or gDNA that served as material.

In the source study's methods: Researchers report that nucleated cell counts were estimated from reference gene primer amplification. Sequencing was performed with immunoSEQ multiplex PCR; in TCRdb, only in-frame clones are kept and a portion is missing. Clonal size and the V and J genes are those of that table, whereas D and trimming came from the DNA. The data show a few hundred thousand clones, with 89% seen just once and 3.5% to 5% held by the top ten. The sequence came from a woman aged 40 to 50 who had recovered from COVID-19. The source material was peripheral blood.

The CDR3 sequence: CASSQEGQGVINEQFF. DNA for the CDR3: TGTGCCAGCAGCCAAGAGGGACAGGGGGTAATCAATGAGCAGTTCTTC. This chain links TRBV4-2 with TRBJ2-1; 11 bases are shared with TRBD1. Germline CDR1 reads LGHNA; CDR2 reads YNFKEQ. V shed 0 bases and J 6 bases; nucleotides not matched to a gene: 4. CDR3 length: 16 residues.